This T cell receptor (beta chain) came from a study of T cells after yellow fever vaccination. Study-wide results and caveats: Contaminants from the bulk population, in the form of abundant clonotypes, could be found in FACS-sorted repertoires. Most clones from primary vaccination resurfaced after the booster (96% CD4, around 91% CD8).

A 5'RACE template-switching step, the method used to make TCR cDNA, added a universal primer site and UMIs. TCRdb re-called the 5' RACE reads through MiXCR, storing one row per CDR3 protein. The sample contains 510,000 or so distinct CDR3 sequences, 19% of which appear only once. A word on this clonotype: Its target is not known.

V was trimmed by 3 bases and J by 10 bases, leaving 15 bases between them. The CDR3 has 13 residues. Germline CDR1 LNHDA, CDR2 SQIVND (reference sequence). The input for sequencing was PBMCs, taken 15 days after the yellow fever booster vaccination. The origin of this receptor is a man aged 30 to 39 who received the YFV17D yellow fever vaccine. The chain uses TRBV19 and TRBJ1-1; unclear D gene. The CDR3 DNA reads TGTGCCAGTAGTATCGTTGGTTCCTCGGGAGCTTTCTTT. Its protein product is CASSIVGSSGAFF.